This passage covers 14 T cell receptor beta chains from one sample sequenced in a study of blood T cells in healthy people across ages. Using a J-beta primer mix together with a sample-barcoded 5' primer, a second PCR was run for roughly 6 to 12 cycles. Via MiXCR, TCRdb re-called the 5' RACE reads, giving one row per CDR3 protein. This table holds fewer than 2,000,000 distinct CDR3 sequences, approximately 40% found once. Sequenced material: blood. All receptors come from a human donor in good health.

The chain uses TRBV27 and TRBJ2-3; D is perhaps TRBD1 (5 bases). The CDR3 spans 16 residues. CDR1 and CDR2 (germline): MNHEY, SMNVEV (reference sequence). V was cut by 5 bases and J by 2 bases, with 17 bases left in between. The CDR3 sequence: CASSPRQYTFTDTQYF. Written as DNA, the CDR3 is TGTGCCAGCAGTCCCCGACAGTACACCTTCACAGATACGCAGTATTTT.

Only a few counts were recorded for this clonotype. This chain links TRBV7-2 with TRBJ1-4, with D unclear. V lost 2 bases, J lost 0 bases, and 4 bases lay in between. Germline CDR1 SGHTA, CDR2 FQGNSA. The CDR3 consists of 14 residues. The CDR3 loop reads CASSLYATNEKLFF. DNA for the CDR3: TGTGCCAGCAGCTTATATGCAACTAATGAAAAACTGTTTTTT.

The rearrangement links TRBV12-3 or TRBV12-4 to TRBJ2-5, with D possibly TRBD1 on 6 matching bases. V gave up 3 bases and J gave up 5 bases, with 13 bases separating them. The CDR3 runs 14 residues. The DNA for the CDR3 is TGTGCCAGCAGTTTTACAGGGTCGGGGGAGACCCAGTACTTC. It specifies CASSFTGSGETQYF.

The rearrangement uses TRBV25-1 and TRBJ1-2, with D perhaps matching TRBD1 (6 bases). With 0 bases removed from V and 6 bases from J, the gap between germline ends came to 17 bases. The CDR3 totals 16 residues. CDR1 and CDR2 from the germline V gene are MGHDK and SYGVNS. The CDR3 DNA reads TGTGCCAGCAGTGAATATTGGGATAGGGGGAACGATGGCTACACCTTC. As protein: CASSEYWDRGNDGYTF.

This chain links TRBV29-1 with TRBJ1-2; a weak D match, TRBD1 (6 bases). This CDR3 comprises 13 residues. Germline CDR1 SQVTM, CDR2 ANQGSEA. The CDR3 nucleotides are TGCACCGTAAGACAGGCTAAGACCTATGGCTACACCTTC. It encodes CTVRQAKTYGYTF.

The rearrangement uses TRBV7-8 and TRBJ2-5, with D hard to call. The closer fit of TRBJ2-7 to the DNA end suggests the J call may be wrong. This CDR3 spans 13 amino acids. CDR1 and CDR2 from the germline V gene are SGHVS and FQNEAQ. CDR3 coding DNA: TGTGCCAGCAGCACAACAGCCAATTACGAGCAGTACTTC. Its protein product is CASSTTANYEQYF.

This clonotype was recorded a few times. The V gene is TRBV5-1, the J gene TRBJ2-3; no reliable D call. V was trimmed by 1 base and J by 2 bases, leaving 8 bases between them. The germline V gene encodes CDR1 SGHRS and CDR2 YFSETQ. The CDR3 sequence is 14 residues long. The CDR3 spells CASSLSSTTDTQYF. Here the CDR3 DNA reads TGCGCCAGCAGCTTGTCATCAACCACAGATACGCAGTATTTT. The variable domain in full, with the rest retrieved from reference TRBV5-1 and TRBJ2-3, is KAGVTQTPRYLIKTRGQQVTLSCSPISGHRSVSWYQQTPGQGLQFLFEYFSETQRNKGNFPGRFSGRQFSNSRSEMNVSTLELGDSALYLCASSLSSTTDTQYFGPGTRLTVL.

The J gene is TRBJ1-1, the V gene TRBV9; D is undetermined. Germline V CDR1 and CDR2: SGDLS, YYNGEE. V was cut by 1 base and J by 7 bases, with 11 bases left in between. This CDR3 is 13 amino acids long. As DNA, the CDR3 is TGTGCCAGCAGCGTAAGAAGCGGAGGTGAAGCTTTCTTT. Amino acids: CASSVRSGGEAFF.

The chain has TRBV7-2 and TRBJ1-4, with a tentative D call TRBD1 (6 bases). V was cut by 2 bases and J by 8 bases, with 24 bases left in between. The CDR3 has 18 amino acids. The germline gives CDR1 SGHTA, CDR2 FQGNSA. Here the CDR3 reads CASSLLPTQQGRREKLFF. The CDR3 nucleotides read TGTGCCAGCAGCTTATTGCCCACTCAACAGGGAAGGAGGGAAAAACTGTTTTTT.

This chain uses TRBV3-1 with TRBJ2-7, with 10 bases aligning to TRBD2. Trimming took 0 bases from V and 3 from J; bases not matched to a gene: 5. Germline V CDR1 and CDR2: LGHDT, YNNKEL (reference sequence). The CDR3 loop spans 16 amino acids. The DNA for the CDR3 is TGTGCCAGCAGCCAAGAGCGGCTAGCGGGGGACTACGAGCAGTACTTC. Its translation: CASSQERLAGDYEQYF.

The chain joins TRBV7-2 to TRBJ2-7; TRBD1 might be the D (5 bases). V was clipped by 5 bases and J by 0 bases, with 14 bases between them. CDR1 SGHTA and CDR2 FQGNSA come from the germline V gene. This CDR3 is built from 15 residues. The CDR3, as DNA: TGTGCCAGCAGCGACCAAGACAGCGACTCCTACGAGCAGTACTTC. Protein product: CASSDQDSDSYEQYF.

V and J are TRBV7-9 and TRBJ2-5; tentative D call: TRBD1 (5 bases). Per germline, CDR1 SEHNR and CDR2 FQNEAQ (reference sequence). Trimming left V 5 bases short and J 9 bases short, with 16 bases between. This CDR3 spans 13 amino acids. As DNA, the CDR3 is TGTGCCAGCAGCCCCTTGTCCTCCAGGGCCCAGTACTTC. Its translation is CASSPLSSRAQYF.

This chain connects TRBV20-1 to TRBJ1-2; a possible D gene is TRBD1 (6 bases). Germline CDR1 and CDR2: DFQATT and SNEGSKA (reference sequence). The length of the CDR3 is 12 residues. Trimming left V 4 bases short and J 8 bases short, with 14 bases between. CDR3 in amino acids: CSATSQGRGYTF. CDR3 nucleotide sequence: TGCAGTGCTACCTCACAGGGTCGGGGCTACACCTTC.

The chain carries TRBV7-2 and TRBJ2-7; D perhaps matches TRBD1 (5 bases). V lost 0 bases, J lost 4 bases, and 13 bases lay in between. The CDR3 is 15 residues long. Per germline, CDR1 SGHTA and CDR2 FQGNSA. CDR3 region: CASSLAQGLFYEQYF. CDR3 nucleotides: TGTGCCAGCAGCTTAGCGCAGGGCCTCTTTTACGAGCAGTACTTC.